This entry concerns a single TCR beta chain. Antigen specificity is unknown. Time point indicated: baseline pretreatment blood. Treatment denoted: 15 Gy SBRT to primary tumor, nephrectomy 4 weeks later. This renal cell carcinoma was of the clear cell type. The data are from a study of radiation and T cells in renal cell carcinoma. Findings and limits, study-wide: Without pretreatment biopsies, baseline tumor clonotype presence was undetermined.

Here immunoSEQ multiplex PCR was the method, and the copy in TCRdb shows in-frame clones only, minus some. The profile shows some 140,000 clones, roughly 88% of them singletons. Trimming shortened V by 7 bases and J by 6 bases, and 9 bases separated the two germline ends. Germline values: CDR1 SEHNR, CDR2 FQNEAQ (reference sequence). The CDR3 consists of 11 residues. The source is a woman aged 50 to 60 with renal cell carcinoma. The specimen comprised blood, sampled from a patient whose treatment included radiotherapy and nephrectomy. The chain joins TRBV7-9 to TRBJ1-2; D uncertain. CDR3 sequence (DNA): TGTGCCAGCAACCGATTAAATGGCTACACCTTC. Protein: CASNRLNGYTF.